Included here is one TCR beta chain sequence, with context. This clonotype was seen more than once but under ten times. The antigen it binds to is not known. Base-call qualities are not available, and no considerably larger clone is one nucleotide away. V lost 0 bases and J lost 0 bases, and the count of bases not matched to a germline gene is 7. Taken from the germline V gene (reference sequence), the CDR1 and CDR2 loops are DFQATT and SNEGSKA. Its CDR3 holds 17 amino acids, cysteine through phenylalanine. Solely the CDR3 DNA is kept, with 51 bases framed from the first base. Rearranged TRB sequences spanning V, D and J segments were amplified in a multiplex touch-down PCR with a mixed TRB-A/B primer pool. Two consecutive PCR reactions with Phusion HS II polymerase added Illumina adapters and sample indices to the amplicons. Amplicons were gel-purified using the NucleoSpin Gel and PCR Clean-up kit and were subsequently checked with Qubit and an Agilent 2100 Bioanalyzer. The libraries were sequenced on an Illumina MiSeq with 600-cycle, single-indexed, paired-end runs. On the authors' methods: Processing of the TRB sequences was carried out with MiXCR versions 2.12 and 3.0.5. Each unique CDR3 nucleotide sequence was counted as one clone, and only productive sequences with at least two reads were retained. The repertoire metrics were Shannon diversity, evenness, clonality (calculated as one minus evenness), and diversity profiles parameterized by alpha from 0 to 5. The IGoR algorithm was used to compute generation probabilities of clones in paired pre- and post-chemotherapy samples. The public reads were reprocessed in TCRdb via fastp at Q25 and MiXCR, keeping in-frame beta chains. Merged by CDR3 protein, the rows form single entries marked with the most common genes and DNA. These V and J calls derive from TCRdb rather than the authors' analysis. The sample has 1,500 to 2,000 distinct CDR3 sequences on record, approximately 24% of them singletons. Around 20% of the sample belongs to the ten largest clones.

Instead of sorted cells or RNA, genomic DNA extracted from peripheral blood served as the source for amplifying TCR beta rearrangements. The sample belongs to a study of T cell repertoires in aging, cancer and after chemotherapy (dated by TCRdb to between 2018 and 2021). Study-wide context: Donors spanned six age groups from 30 or younger to 70 or older, with at least three individuals per group. To examine immunoaging and T cell reconstitution after chemotherapy, the study profiled TCR beta repertoires in peripheral blood from healthy donors and cancer patients. In the solid tumor group, paired pre- and post-chemotherapy samples were obtained from brain tumor (glioblastoma) patients receiving temozolomide-based therapy. Alongside some 96 healthy donors serving as a reference group, the cohort included 200 to 250 cancer patients, of whom 94 had hematological cancers and 124 had solid cancers. In total, the full dataset held about 8.8 million TCR reads.

General findings and caveats noted by the study authors: Median generation probability increased over the chemotherapy interval in both cancer cohorts, suggesting repertoire reconstitution through rebound thymic output. The authors noted that the repertoire data do not allow conclusions about immunological memory after chemotherapy. Untreated patients with hematological or solid cancers showed significantly lower blood TCR diversity and higher clonality than age-matched healthy donors. In healthy donors, the decline in TCR diversity with age was mainly explained by loss of richness, whereas in cancer patients loss of evenness was also found to contribute.

The sequenced material came from blood. The TCR comes from a human donor with a solid tumor. The sequence links TRBV20-1 to TRBJ2-1; 8 bases in the junction line up with TRBD2. The nucleotide sequence is TGCAGTGCTAGAGATCGGGGGGGAAGAAGCTCCTACAATGAGCAGTTCTTC. Translated, it reads CSARDRGGRSSYNEQFF.